Shown below are 9 T cell receptor beta chains from a single sample sequenced in a study of blood T cell repertoires in COVID-19. Sequencing used immunoSEQ multiplex PCR; TCRdb keeps in-frame clones, though not all of them. Of roughly 140,000 clones in the sample, 84% are singletons; the top ten hold around 35%. What was sequenced was peripheral blood. All receptors come from a human donor in a cohort sampled during active COVID-19.

The rearrangement links TRBV19 to TRBJ1-5; no clear D. This CDR3 region has 15 residues. The germline CDR1 and CDR2 sequences are LNHDA and SQIVND (reference sequence). Trimming removed 5 bases at V and 2 bases at J, with 13 bases between. The chain's CDR3 is CASSARRVGNQPQHF. CDR3 nucleotide sequence: TGTGCCAGTAGTGCGCGACGGGTAGGCAATCAGCCCCAGCATTTT.

The genes are TRBV19 and TRBJ1-2, with a tentative D call TRBD1 (5 bases). Deletions cut 3 bases from V and 8 bases from J, with 19 bases between. Per the germline V gene, CDR1 is LNHDA and CDR2 is SQIVND (reference sequence). The CDR3 has 15 amino acids. The CDR3 region has the DNA TGTGCCAGTAGTATTTGGTTAGGACGGAGGGACGGCTACACCTTC. Translated, it gives CASSIWLGRRDGYTF.

This chain joins TRBV5-4 and TRBJ2-5; D may be TRBD1 (8 bases). CDR3 size: 16 residues. In germline, CDR1 is SGHNT, CDR2 YYREEE (reference sequence). Trimming removed 1 base at V and 3 bases at J, with 16 bases between. CDR3 in DNA: TGTGCCAGCAGCTTGATAACAGGGGGGGCAAAAGAGACCCAGTACTTC. Its protein is CASSLITGGAKETQYF.

The chain couples TRBV15 to TRBJ2-7, with TRBD1 matching 11 bases. This CDR3 has 16 residues. Unmatched junction bases numbered 11, after V lost 5 bases and J lost 5 bases. Germline assignment: CDR1 LNHNV and CDR2 YYDKDF (reference sequence). CDR3 region: CATSDTLGTGGDEQYF. CDR3 DNA: TGTGCCACCAGCGATACACTCGGGACAGGGGGAGACGAGCAGTACTTC. Drawing the rest from reference TRBV15 and TRBJ2-7, the complete variable domain is DAMVIQNPRYQVTQFGKPVTLSCSQTLNHNVMYWYQQKSSQAPKLLFHYYDKDFNNEADTPDNFQSRRPNTSFCFLDIRSPGLGDTAMYLCATSDTLGTGGDEQYFGPGTRLTVT.

The count of this clone is one. The chain uses TRBV5-1 and TRBJ2-2; tentative D call: TRBD1 (5 bases). Between the trimmed V and J ends, which lost 5 bases and 1 base, there was a span of 15 bases. Germline lookup yields CDR1 SGHRS and CDR2 YFSETQ. The CDR3 loop spans 16 amino acids. The DNA of the CDR3 is TGCGCCAGCAGGGGGCAGGCAGGGATGAACACCGGGGAGCTGTTTTTT. The encoded protein is CASRGQAGMNTGELFF. Full variable domain (outside the CDR3, taken from reference TRBV5-1 and TRBJ2-2): KAGVTQTPRYLIKTRGQQVTLSCSPISGHRSVSWYQQTPGQGLQFLFEYFSETQRNKGNFPGRFSGRQFSNSRSEMNVSTLELGDSALYLCASRGQAGMNTGELFFGEGSRLTVL.

The rearrangement links TRBV5-4 to TRBJ1-1, with D maybe TRBD1 (5 bases). Looked up from germline, CDR1 is SGHNT and CDR2 is YYREEE (reference sequence). V was pared by 0 bases and J by 0 bases, with 9 bases between. The CDR3 sequence is 15 residues long. The CDR3: CASSLALGVNTEAFF. The CDR3 DNA reads TGTGCCAGCAGCTTGGCATTAGGGGTGAACACTGAAGCTTTCTTT.

The CDR3 region is CAWSVMAGGDNEQFF. The CDR3 DNA reads TGTGCCTGGAGTGTAATGGCGGGGGGCGACAATGAGCAGTTCTTC. The J gene is TRBJ2-1, the V gene TRBV30; 8 bases are a match to TRBD2. CDR1 and CDR2 from the germline V gene are GTSNPN and SVGIG (reference sequence). The CDR3 has 15 residues. V trimming: 0 bases; J trimming: 5 bases; junction bases outside the gene matches: 6.

This chain connects TRBV7-2 to TRBJ2-7; 7 bases are shared with TRBD1. The length of the CDR3 is 13 residues. From germline, CDR1 is SGHTA and CDR2 FQGNSA. Unmatched junction bases numbered 2, after V lost 3 bases and J lost 3 bases. The CDR3 loop is CASSFRDSYEQYF. The CDR3 coding sequence is TGTGCCAGCAGCTTCCGGGACAGCTACGAGCAGTACTTC.

This chain connects TRBV18 to TRBJ2-7; 8 positions agree with TRBD2. The trim removed 6 bases at V and 3 bases at J, leaving 10 bases unmatched. CDR1 and CDR2 (germline): KGHSH, LQKENI. The CDR3 contains 15 residues. The CDR3 region is CASSREGGSVYEQYF. CDR3 DNA: TGTGCCAGCTCCCGGGAGGGGGGATCGGTCTACGAGCAGTACTTC. The entire variable domain, with the rest obtained from reference TRBV18 and TRBJ2-7, is as follows: NAGVMQNPRHLVRRRGQEARLRCSPMKGHSHVYWYRQLPEEGLKFMVYLQKENIIDESGMPKERFSAEFPKEGPSILRIQQVVRGDSAAYFCASSREGGSVYEQYFGPGTRLTVT.